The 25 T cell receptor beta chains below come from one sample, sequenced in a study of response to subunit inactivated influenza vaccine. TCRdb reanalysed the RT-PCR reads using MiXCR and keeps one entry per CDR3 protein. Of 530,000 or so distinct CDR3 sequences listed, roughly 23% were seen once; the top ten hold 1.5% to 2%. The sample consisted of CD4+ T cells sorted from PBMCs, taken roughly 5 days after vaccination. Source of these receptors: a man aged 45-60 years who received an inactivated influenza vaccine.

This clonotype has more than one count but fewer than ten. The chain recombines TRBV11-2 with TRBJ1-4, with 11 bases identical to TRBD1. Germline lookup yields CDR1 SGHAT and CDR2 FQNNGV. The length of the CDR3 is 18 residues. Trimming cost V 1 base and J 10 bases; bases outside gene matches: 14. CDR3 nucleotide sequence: TGTGCCAGCAGCTTAGTATTCGGGACCGGGACAGGGGGAGGAAAACTGTTTTTT. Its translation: CASSLVFGTGTGGGKLFF.

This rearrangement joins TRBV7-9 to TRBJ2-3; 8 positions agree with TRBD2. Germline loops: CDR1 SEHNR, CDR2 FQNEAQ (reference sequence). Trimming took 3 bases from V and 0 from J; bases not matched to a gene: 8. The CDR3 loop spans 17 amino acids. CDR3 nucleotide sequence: TGTGCCAGCAGCTTTGCGGGAGGACACGTTAGCACAGATACGCAGTATTTT. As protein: CASSFAGGHVSTDTQYF. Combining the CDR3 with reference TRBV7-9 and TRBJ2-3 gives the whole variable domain DTGVSQNPRHKITKRGQNVTFRCDPISEHNRLYWYRQTLGQGPEFLTYFQNEAQLEKSRLLSDRFSAERPKGSFSTLEIQRTEQGDSAMYLCASSFAGGHVSTDTQYFGPGTRLTVL.

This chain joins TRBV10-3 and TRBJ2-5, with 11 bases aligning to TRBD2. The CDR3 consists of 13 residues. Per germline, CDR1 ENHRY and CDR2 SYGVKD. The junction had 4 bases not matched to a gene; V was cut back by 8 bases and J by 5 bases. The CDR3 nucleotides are TGTGCCATCCGGCCTAGCGGGAGGGAGACCCAGTACTTC. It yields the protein CAIRPSGRETQYF.

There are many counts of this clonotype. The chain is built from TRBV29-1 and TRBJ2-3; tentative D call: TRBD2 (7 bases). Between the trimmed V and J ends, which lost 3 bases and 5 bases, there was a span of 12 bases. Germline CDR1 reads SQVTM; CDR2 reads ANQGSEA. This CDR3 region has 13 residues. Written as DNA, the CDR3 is TGCAGCGTTGATGCGGGGGCACGAGATACGCAGTATTTT. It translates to CSVDAGARDTQYF.

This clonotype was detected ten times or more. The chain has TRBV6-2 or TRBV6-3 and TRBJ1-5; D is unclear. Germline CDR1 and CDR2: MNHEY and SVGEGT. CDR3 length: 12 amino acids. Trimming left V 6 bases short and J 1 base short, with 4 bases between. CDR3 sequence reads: CASRDSNQPQHF. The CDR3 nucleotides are TGTGCCAGCAGGGACAGCAATCAGCCCCAGCATTTT.

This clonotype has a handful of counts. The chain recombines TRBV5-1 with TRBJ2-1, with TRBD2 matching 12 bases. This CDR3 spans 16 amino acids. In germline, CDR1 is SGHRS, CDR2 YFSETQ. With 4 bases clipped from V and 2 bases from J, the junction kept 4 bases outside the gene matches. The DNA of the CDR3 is TGCGCCAGCAGCCCCCGGACTAGCGGGGCCTACAATGAGCAGTTCTTC. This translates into CASSPRTSGAYNEQFF.

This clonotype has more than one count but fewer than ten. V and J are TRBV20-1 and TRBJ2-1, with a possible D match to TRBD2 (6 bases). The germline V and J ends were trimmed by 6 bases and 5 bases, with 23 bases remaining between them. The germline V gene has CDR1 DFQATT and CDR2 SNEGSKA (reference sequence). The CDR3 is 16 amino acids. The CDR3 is CSAGAGGLGKDNEQFF. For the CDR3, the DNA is TGCAGTGCCGGGGCCGGAGGGCTAGGCAAAGACAATGAGCAGTTCTTC.

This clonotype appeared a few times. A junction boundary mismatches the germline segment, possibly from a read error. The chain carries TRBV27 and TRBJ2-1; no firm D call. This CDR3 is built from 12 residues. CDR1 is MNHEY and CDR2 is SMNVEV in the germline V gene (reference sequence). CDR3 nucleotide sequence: TGTGCCAGCAGGTCCGCCTCCAATCAGCAGTTCTTC. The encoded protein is CASRSASNQQFF.

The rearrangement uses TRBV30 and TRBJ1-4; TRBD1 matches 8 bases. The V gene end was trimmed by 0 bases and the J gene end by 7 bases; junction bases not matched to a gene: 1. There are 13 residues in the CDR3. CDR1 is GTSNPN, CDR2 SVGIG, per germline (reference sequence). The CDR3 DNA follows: TGTGCCTGGAGTGTACAGGGGGGTGAAAAACTGTTTTTT. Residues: CAWSVQGGEKLFF. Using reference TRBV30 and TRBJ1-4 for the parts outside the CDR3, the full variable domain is SQTIHQWPATLVQPVGSPLSLECTVEGTSNPNLYWYRQAAGRGLQLLFYSVGIGQISSEVPQNLSASRPQDRQFILSSKKLLLSDSGFYLCAWSVQGGEKLFFGSGTQLSVL.

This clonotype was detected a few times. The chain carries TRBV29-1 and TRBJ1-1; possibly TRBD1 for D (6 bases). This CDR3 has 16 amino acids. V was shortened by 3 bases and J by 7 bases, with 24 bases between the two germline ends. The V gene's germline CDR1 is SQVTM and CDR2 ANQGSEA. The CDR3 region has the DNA TGCAGCGTTGATCGATGGGGGGCGGAAATTCCCCATGAAGCTTTCTTT. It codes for CSVDRWGAEIPHEAFF.

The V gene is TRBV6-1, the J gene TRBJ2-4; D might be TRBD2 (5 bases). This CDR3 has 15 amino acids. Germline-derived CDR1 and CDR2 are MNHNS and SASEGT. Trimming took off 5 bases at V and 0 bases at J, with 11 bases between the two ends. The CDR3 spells CASSPVGVAKNIQYF. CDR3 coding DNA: TGTGCCAGCAGTCCGGTCGGGGTAGCCAAAAACATTCAGTACTTC.

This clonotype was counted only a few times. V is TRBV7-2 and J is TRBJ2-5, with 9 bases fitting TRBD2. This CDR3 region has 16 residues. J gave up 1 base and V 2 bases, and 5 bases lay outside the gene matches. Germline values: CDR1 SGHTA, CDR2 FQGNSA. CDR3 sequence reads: CASSLRTSGSQETQYF. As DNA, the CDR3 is TGTGCCAGCAGCTTACGAACTAGCGGGTCCCAAGAGACCCAGTACTTC.

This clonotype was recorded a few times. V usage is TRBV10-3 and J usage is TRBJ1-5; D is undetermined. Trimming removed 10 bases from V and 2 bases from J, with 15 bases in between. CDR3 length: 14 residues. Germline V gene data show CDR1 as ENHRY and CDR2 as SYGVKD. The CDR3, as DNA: TGTGCCACGCGGAGCGGCGGTGGCAATCAGCCCCAGCATTTT. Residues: CATRSGGGNQPQHF.

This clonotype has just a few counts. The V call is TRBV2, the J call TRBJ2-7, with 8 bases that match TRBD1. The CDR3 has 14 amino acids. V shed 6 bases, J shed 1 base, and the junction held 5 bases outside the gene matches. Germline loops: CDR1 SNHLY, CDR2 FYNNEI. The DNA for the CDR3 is TGTGCCAGCAGCGAGGACAGGGTATCCTACGAGCAGTACTTC. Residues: CASSEDRVSYEQYF.

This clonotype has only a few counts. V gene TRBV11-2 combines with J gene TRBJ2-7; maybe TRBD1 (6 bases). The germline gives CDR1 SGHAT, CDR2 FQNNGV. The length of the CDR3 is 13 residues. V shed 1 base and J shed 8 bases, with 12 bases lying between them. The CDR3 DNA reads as TGTGCCAGCAGCTTAGGACAGGAGACCAAGCAGTACTTC. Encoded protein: CASSLGQETKQYF.

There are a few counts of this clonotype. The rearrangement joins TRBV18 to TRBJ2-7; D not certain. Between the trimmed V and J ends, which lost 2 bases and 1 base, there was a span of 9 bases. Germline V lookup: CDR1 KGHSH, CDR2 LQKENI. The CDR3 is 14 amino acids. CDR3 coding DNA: TGTGCCAGCTCACCAAATTCTGGGTCCTACGAGCAGTACTTC. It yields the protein CASSPNSGSYEQYF.

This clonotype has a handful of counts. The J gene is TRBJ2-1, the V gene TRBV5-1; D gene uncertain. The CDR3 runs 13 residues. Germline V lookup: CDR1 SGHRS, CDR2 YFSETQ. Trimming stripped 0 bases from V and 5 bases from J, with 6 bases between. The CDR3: CASSLDTDNEQFF. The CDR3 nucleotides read TGCGCCAGCAGCTTGGACACTGACAATGAGCAGTTCTTC.

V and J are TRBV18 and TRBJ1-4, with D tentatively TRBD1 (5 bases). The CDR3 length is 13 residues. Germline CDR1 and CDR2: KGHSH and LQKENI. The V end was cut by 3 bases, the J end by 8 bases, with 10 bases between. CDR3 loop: CASSPGTEEKLFF. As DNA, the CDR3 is TGTGCCAGCTCACCGGGGACGGAGGAAAAACTGTTTTTT.

CDR3 protein: CASSRLAGNKGEQFF. CDR3 nucleotides: TGTGCCAGCAGTAGGCTAGCGGGAAACAAGGGTGAGCAGTTCTTC. The chain joins TRBV7-3 to TRBJ2-1, with 9 positions matching TRBD2. The germline V gene has CDR1 SGHTA and CDR2 FQGTGA. J was trimmed by 9 bases and V by 6 bases; bases with no gene match: 12. The CDR3 contains 15 residues.

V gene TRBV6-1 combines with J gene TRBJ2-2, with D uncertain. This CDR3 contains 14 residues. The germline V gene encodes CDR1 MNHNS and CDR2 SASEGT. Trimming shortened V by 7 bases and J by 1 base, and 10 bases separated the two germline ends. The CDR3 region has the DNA TGTGCCAGCACCAGGCTAAGGAACACCGGGGAGCTGTTTTTT. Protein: CASTRLRNTGELFF.

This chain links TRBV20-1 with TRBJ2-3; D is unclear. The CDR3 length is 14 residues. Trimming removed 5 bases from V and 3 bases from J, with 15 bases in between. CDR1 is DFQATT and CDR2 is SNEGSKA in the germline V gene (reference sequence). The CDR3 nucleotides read TGCAGTGCTCCTTACTCATTACGGACAGATACGCAGTATTTT. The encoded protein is CSAPYSLRTDTQYF.

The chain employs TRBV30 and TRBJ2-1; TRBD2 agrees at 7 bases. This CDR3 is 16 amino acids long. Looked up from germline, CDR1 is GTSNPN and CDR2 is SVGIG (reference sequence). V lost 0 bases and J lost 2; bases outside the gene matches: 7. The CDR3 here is CAWSVQASGAYNEQFF. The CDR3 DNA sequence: TGTGCCTGGAGTGTACAGGCTAGCGGAGCCTACAATGAGCAGTTCTTC.

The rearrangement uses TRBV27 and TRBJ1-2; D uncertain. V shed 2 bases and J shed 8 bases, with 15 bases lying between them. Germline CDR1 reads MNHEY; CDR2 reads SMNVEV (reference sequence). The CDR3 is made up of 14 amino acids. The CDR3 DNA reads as TGTGCCAGCAGTTTAGCCGGTCCCATCACGGGCTACACCTTC. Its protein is CASSLAGPITGYTF.

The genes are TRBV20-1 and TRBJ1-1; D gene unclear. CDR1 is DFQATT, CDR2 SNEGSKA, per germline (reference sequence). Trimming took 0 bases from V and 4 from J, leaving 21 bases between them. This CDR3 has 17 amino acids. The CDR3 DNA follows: TGCAGTGCTAGAGATAGAAGGGCCGGAGCTCTCTTCACTGAAGCTTTCTTT. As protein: CSARDRRAGALFTEAFF.

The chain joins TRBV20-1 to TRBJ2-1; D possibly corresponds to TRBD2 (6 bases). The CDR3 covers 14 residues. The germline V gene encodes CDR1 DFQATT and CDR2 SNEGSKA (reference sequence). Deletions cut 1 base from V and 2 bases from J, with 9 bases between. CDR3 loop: CSARGSGTYNEQFF. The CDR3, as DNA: TGCAGTGCTAGAGGTAGCGGAACCTACAATGAGCAGTTCTTC.